This passage covers 3 T cell receptor beta chains from one sample sequenced in a study of CD8 T cells in Susac syndrome. Random hexamers were used to reverse transcribe an amount of roughly 0.5 to 1 ug RNA. From the immunoSEQ multiplex PCR reads, TCRdb called clonotypes with MiXCR, one entry per CDR3 protein. The sample has some 120,000 distinct CDR3 sequences; over 90% are singletons. The source material was CD4+ T cells from PBMCs. The receptors were sampled from a human donor in good health.

The chain links TRBV7-2 to TRBJ1-5; no firm D call. Germline V lookup: CDR1 SGHTA, CDR2 FQGNSA. The CDR3 consists of 13 residues. V was shortened by 1 base and J by 7 bases, with 8 bases between the two germline ends. The CDR3 region has the DNA TGTGCCAGCAGCTTAGGGCCGTACCAGCCCCAGCATTTT. Encoded protein: CASSLGPYQPQHF. Full variable domain (rest looked up from reference TRBV7-2 and TRBJ1-5): GAGVSQSPSNKVTEKGKDVELRCDPISGHTALYWYRQSLGQGLEFLIYFQGNSAPDKSGLPSDRFSAERTGGSVSTLTIQRTQQEDSAVYLCASSLGPYQPQHFGDGTRLSIL.

This rearrangement joins TRBV20-1 to TRBJ1-2, with 7 nucleotides matching TRBD1. CDR1 and CDR2 (germline): DFQATT, SNEGSKA (reference sequence). The V segment lost 5 bases and the J segment 0 bases; nucleotides outside the gene matches: 6. The CDR3 has 14 residues. CDR3 region: CSAQGQPANYGYTF. Written as DNA, the CDR3 is TGCAGTGCTCAGGGACAGCCTGCTAACTATGGCTACACCTTC.

V gene TRBV4-1 combines with J gene TRBJ1-1; D gene uncertain. The length of the CDR3 is 16 residues. Trimming took off 0 bases at V and 6 bases at J, with 17 bases between the two ends. In germline, CDR1 is MGHRA, CDR2 YSYEKL. The CDR3 DNA follows: TGCGCCAGCAGCCAAGATAACCCCTTGGTTATGGCTGAAGCTTTCTTT. Amino acids: CASSQDNPLVMAEAFF.